The 30 T cell receptor beta chains below come from one sample, sequenced in a study of T cell responses to AZD1222 COVID-19 vaccine. Some clones are missing from TCRdb's copy, which holds only in-frame ones; the method was immunoSEQ multiplex PCR. This repertoire shows under 150,000 clones, 80% to 90% found once; its top ten account for approximately 1.7%. The input for sequencing was peripheral blood, taken on day 0 of AZD1222 vaccination. The receptor set was obtained from an adult in good health.

This chain uses TRBV7-7 with TRBJ2-2, with TRBD1 matching over 9 bases. V dropped 5 bases and J dropped 7; count of bases not matched to a gene: 8. CDR1 and CDR2 (germline): SSHAT, FNYEAQ (reference sequence). The CDR3 is 15 amino acids. The CDR3 region is CASSRGTGRDGELFF. DNA of the CDR3: TGTGCCAGCAGCCGCGGGACAGGGAGGGACGGGGAGCTGTTTTTT.

This CDR3 is CASSHWDRGVLNYGYTF. The DNA for the CDR3 is TGTGCCAGTAGCCATTGGGACAGGGGAGTCTTGAACTATGGCTACACCTTC. J is TRBJ1-2 and V is TRBV19; 10 positions agree with TRBD1. Trimming removed 6 bases from V and 2 bases from J; junction bases left unmatched: 12. CDR1 is LNHDA and CDR2 is SQIVND in the germline V gene (reference sequence). The CDR3 extends over 17 amino acids. Looking up the rest from reference TRBV19 and TRBJ1-2 gives the full variable domain: DGGITQSPKYLFRKEGQNVTLSCEQNLNHDAMYWYRQDPGQGLRLIYYSQIVNDFQKGDIAEGYSVSREKKESFPLTVTSAQKNPTAFYLCASSHWDRGVLNYGYTFGSGTRLTVV.

The rearrangement uses TRBV7-3 and TRBJ1-1, with D unresolved. The length of the CDR3 is 14 residues. The germline gives CDR1 SGHTA, CDR2 FQGTGA. The V and J ends lost 2 bases and 5 bases respectively, with 12 bases between them. The CDR3 DNA is TGTGCCAGCAGCTTAGGGGTCGCGGGGACTGAAGCTTTCTTT. Protein product: CASSLGVAGTEAFF.

V and J are TRBV19 and TRBJ2-5, with a possible D match to TRBD2 (6 bases). The CDR3 is 11 amino acids. Germline loops: CDR1 LNHDA, CDR2 SQIVND (reference sequence). The ends were cut back, 5 bases at V and 7 bases at J, with 8 bases in the middle. The CDR3, as DNA: TGTGCCAGTAGTTCGGGGGTGACCCAGTACTTC. Its translation: CASSSGVTQYF.

V usage is TRBV6-1 and J usage is TRBJ2-7; no firm D call. From germline, CDR1 is MNHNS and CDR2 SASEGT. The V end lost 0 bases, the J end lost 12 bases, and 12 bases lay between the germline ends. The CDR3 is 12 residues long. Here the CDR3 reads CASSEAVSRRYF. The CDR3 coding sequence is TGTGCCAGCAGTGAAGCAGTGAGTCGCCGGTACTTC.

The V gene is TRBV5-5, the J gene TRBJ1-5; 7 bases line up with TRBD1. The CDR3 has 14 residues. The germline CDR1 and CDR2 sequences are SGHKS and YYEKEE (reference sequence). Trimming took 7 bases from V and 0 from J; bases not matched to a gene: 4. The CDR3 DNA follows: TGTGCCAGCGGCGGGACAGTTAGCAATCAGCCCCAGCATTTT. It encodes CASGGTVSNQPQHF.

V usage is TRBV4-1 and J usage is TRBJ1-3; no clear D gene. This CDR3 is 15 amino acids long. Trimming removed 3 bases from V and 3 bases from J, with 12 bases in between. The germline gives CDR1 MGHRA, CDR2 YSYEKL. The CDR3 bases are TGCGCCAGCAGCCATGCTAGGGAGGGTGGAAACACCATATATTTT. Protein sequence: CASSHAREGGNTIYF.

V and J are TRBV2 and TRBJ1-1; no clear D gene. The CDR3 runs 13 residues. V was shortened by 6 bases and J by 4 bases, with 12 bases between the two germline ends. The germline CDR1 and CDR2 sequences are SNHLY and FYNNEI. CDR3 nucleotides: TGTGCCAGCAGCGATAACTGGGGCACTGAAGCTTTCTTT. This sequence encodes CASSDNWGTEAFF.

J is TRBJ1-3 and V is TRBV7-3; D ambiguous. The germline V gene has CDR1 SGHTA and CDR2 FQGTGA. CDR3 length: 16 residues. V lost 1 base and J 0 bases, leaving 10 bases between the germline ends. CDR3 coding DNA: TGTGCCAGCAGCTTAAGCCCAGGTCTCTCTGGAAACACCATATATTTT. Translated, it gives CASSLSPGLSGNTIYF. Supplemented by reference TRBV7-3 and TRBJ1-3, the full variable domain reads GAGVSQTPSNKVTEKGKYVELRCDPISGHTALYWYRQSLGQGPEFLIYFQGTGAADDSGLPNDRFFAVRPEGSVSTLKIQRTERGDSAVYLCASSLSPGLSGNTIYFGEGSWLTVV.

The V and J genes are TRBV2 and TRBJ1-2; 11 nucleotides match TRBD1. This CDR3 region has 15 residues. The germline V gene encodes CDR1 SNHLY and CDR2 FYNNEI. Unmatched junction bases numbered 4, after V lost 4 bases and J lost 3 bases. CDR3 region: CASSVGQGEYYGYTF. CDR3 bases: TGTGCCAGCAGTGTGGGACAGGGGGAATACTATGGCTACACCTTC. The whole variable domain, filled in from reference TRBV2 and TRBJ1-2, reads EPEVTQTPSHQVTQMGQEVILRCVPISNHLYFYWYRQILGQKVEFLVSFYNNEISEKSEIFDDQFSVERPDGSNFTLKIRSTKLEDSAMYFCASSVGQGEYYGYTFGSGTRLTVV.

V and J are TRBV19 and TRBJ1-1; D unresolved. The germline V gene has CDR1 LNHDA and CDR2 SQIVND (reference sequence). This CDR3 has 15 residues. The V end was cut by 7 bases, the J end by 1 base, with 16 bases between. The CDR3 loop is CASMGSIGGNTEAFF. Here the CDR3 DNA reads TGTGCCAGTATGGGGAGTATAGGAGGGAACACTGAAGCTTTCTTT.

This chain joins TRBV6-5 and TRBJ1-2; D unresolved. This CDR3 has 15 amino acids. V shed 6 bases and J shed 2 bases, with 16 bases lying between them. The germline V gene has CDR1 MNHEY and CDR2 SVGAGI. Here the CDR3 reads CASSTTRTGNYGYTF. The CDR3 bases are TGTGCCAGCAGCACAACTCGGACGGGGAACTATGGCTACACCTTC.

J is TRBJ2-6 and V is TRBV20-1; a weak D match, TRBD1 (5 bases). The CDR3 is 17 amino acids. Germline values: CDR1 DFQATT, CDR2 SNEGSKA (reference sequence). The ends were cut back, 6 bases at V and 0 bases at J, with 18 bases in the middle. The CDR3 coding sequence is TGCAGTGCCAGTCCTGGACATAAGAACTCTGGGGCCAACGTCCTGACTTTC. Translating gives CSASPGHKNSGANVLTF.

The J gene is TRBJ1-2, the V gene TRBV6-4; no reliable D call. The length of the CDR3 is 12 residues. Germline CDR1 is MRHNA and CDR2 is SNTAGT. V was shortened by 2 bases and J by 3 bases, with 4 bases between the two germline ends. CDR3 coding DNA: TGTGCCAGCAGTGACAGCCACTATGGCTACACCTTC. Its protein is CASSDSHYGYTF.

The chain recombines TRBV2 with TRBJ2-7, with D perhaps TRBD1 (6 bases). Germline assignment: CDR1 SNHLY and CDR2 FYNNEI. CDR3 length equals 12 residues. Trimming removed 6 bases from V and 1 base from J, with 7 bases in between. This CDR3 is CASRQGSYEQYF. The CDR3 DNA is TGTGCCAGCAGACAGGGTTCCTACGAGCAGTACTTC. The full variable domain, rest sourced from reference TRBV2 and TRBJ2-7, is EPEVTQTPSHQVTQMGQEVILRCVPISNHLYFYWYRQILGQKVEFLVSFYNNEISEKSEIFDDQFSVERPDGSNFTLKIRSTKLEDSAMYFCASRQGSYEQYFGPGTRLTVT.

The chain has TRBV13 and TRBJ2-3; D is perhaps TRBD1 (6 bases). Looked up from germline, CDR1 is PRHDT and CDR2 is FYEKMQ (reference sequence). V lost 6 bases to trimming and J lost 2 bases, with 15 bases between them. The CDR3 has 15 residues. CDR3 amino acids: CASRYQGTVTDTQYF. In DNA form, the CDR3 reads TGTGCCAGCAGATACCAGGGGACGGTCACAGATACGCAGTATTTT.

The J gene is TRBJ1-5, the V gene TRBV5-5; D might be TRBD1 (5 bases). The germline CDR1 and CDR2 sequences are SGHKS and YYEKEE (reference sequence). This CDR3 contains 16 residues. The V end lost 2 bases, the J end lost 3 bases, and 15 bases lay between the germline ends. Here the CDR3 DNA reads TGTGCCAGCAGCTTCAGGGCAGGGCTTGACAATCAGCCCCAGCATTTT. This gives the protein CASSFRAGLDNQPQHF.

V gene TRBV7-6 combines with J gene TRBJ2-3; a possible D gene is TRBD2 (7 bases). The CDR3 is made up of 15 amino acids. V was clipped by 3 bases and J by 8 bases, with 18 bases between them. Germline V gene lookup returns CDR1 SGHVS and CDR2 FNYEAQ. CDR3: CASSFLGAGDGTQYF. In DNA form, the CDR3 reads TGTGCCAGCAGCTTCCTGGGGGCGGGAGATGGTACGCAGTATTTT.

The V gene is TRBV6-4, the J gene TRBJ2-1; 9 nucleotides line up with TRBD2. The V gene end was trimmed by 4 bases and the J gene end by 9 bases; junction bases not matched to a gene: 10. CDR1 is MRHNA, CDR2 SNTAGT, per germline. CDR3 length equals 15 residues. CDR3 sequence: CASSARGGDLGEQFF. CDR3 sequence (DNA): TGTGCCAGCAGTGCGCGGGGGGGCGATCTCGGTGAGCAGTTCTTC.

J is TRBJ2-7 and V is TRBV4-2; a possible D gene is TRBD1 (5 bases). Trimming removed 0 bases from V and 2 bases from J, with 11 bases in between. Germline loops: CDR1 LGHNA, CDR2 YNFKEQ. This CDR3 region has 15 residues. The chain's CDR3 is CASSQDRAGPYEQYF. CDR3 in DNA: TGTGCCAGCAGCCAAGATAGGGCAGGGCCCTACGAGCAGTACTTC.

The chain employs TRBV12-3 or TRBV12-4 and TRBJ2-7; TRBD2 matches 7 bases. The CDR3 is made up of 13 amino acids. Trimming cost V 3 bases and J 4 bases; bases outside gene matches: 3. For the CDR3, the DNA is TGTGCCAGCAGTTTCGGGGGGAGGTACGAGCAGTACTTC. Its translation: CASSFGGRYEQYF.

This chain joins TRBV4-2 and TRBJ2-2; 16 bases fit TRBD2. With V trimmed by 4 bases and J by 0 bases, 2 bases remained unmatched. Germline assignment: CDR1 LGHNA and CDR2 YNFKEQ. The CDR3 has 18 residues. DNA of the CDR3: TGTGCCAGCAGCCGGGGACTAGCGGGAGGGTCGAACACCGGGGAGCTGTTTTTT. Translating it yields CASSRGLAGGSNTGELFF.

The count of this clone is one. The chain uses TRBV15 and TRBJ1-2, with D possibly being TRBD1 (5 bases). V lost 2 bases and J lost 5, with 6 bases in between. Looked up from germline, CDR1 is LNHNV and CDR2 is YYDKDF (reference sequence). CDR3 length equals 12 residues. The CDR3 reads CATSRRQYGYTF. CDR3 nucleotide sequence: TGTGCCACCAGCAGAAGACAGTATGGCTACACCTTC.

This clone has just a few counts. V usage is TRBV7-2 and J usage is TRBJ1-1; a weak D match, TRBD1 (5 bases). The CDR3 is 13 amino acids. V lost 2 bases to trimming and J lost 5 bases, with 9 bases between them. CDR1 and CDR2 from the germline V gene are SGHTA and FQGNSA. CDR3 amino acids: CASSLTTVTEAFF. CDR3 nucleotide sequence: TGTGCCAGCAGCTTAACGACAGTAACTGAAGCTTTCTTT.

Only a few counts were recorded for this clone. The V call is TRBV5-1, the J call TRBJ1-2, with D hard to call. The CDR3 extends over 14 amino acids. CDR1 SGHRS and CDR2 YFSETQ come from the germline V gene. Between the trimmed V and J ends, which lost 4 bases and 7 bases, there was a span of 17 bases. The CDR3 bases are TGCGCCAGCAGCCCCCGGTCGGTTTTGAGTGGCTACACCTTC. This sequence encodes CASSPRSVLSGYTF.

The genes are TRBV11-3 and TRBJ1-2; the D is unclear. The germline V and J ends were trimmed by 5 bases and 4 bases, with 14 bases remaining between them. Germline values: CDR1 SGHNT, CDR2 YENEEA. The CDR3 sequence is 14 residues long. This CDR3 reads CASSRRATPYGYTF. The CDR3 DNA sequence: TGTGCCAGCAGCAGGCGGGCGACTCCCTATGGCTACACCTTC.

This sequence joins TRBV6-2 or TRBV6-3 and TRBJ2-1; no definite D call. CDR1 MNHEY and CDR2 SVGEGT come from the germline V gene. This CDR3 spans 13 amino acids. Between the trimmed V and J ends, which lost 0 bases and 6 bases, there was a span of 6 bases. DNA for the CDR3: TGTGCCAGCAGTTACTCGGCTACCAATGAGCAGTTCTTC. Residues: CASSYSATNEQFF.

The V call is TRBV6-1, the J call TRBJ1-2; D uncertain. Trimming shortened V by 2 bases and J by 5 bases, and 6 bases separated the two germline ends. The CDR3 covers 12 residues. Per germline, CDR1 MNHNS and CDR2 SASEGT. CDR3 protein: CASSETFYGYTF. CDR3 in DNA: TGTGCCAGCAGTGAAACTTTTTATGGCTACACCTTC.

This clone was observed once. The DNA for the CDR3 is TGTGCCAGCAGCGCCGGGACAGTGTGGACCCAGTACTTC. Protein sequence: CASSAGTVWTQYF. The rearrangement uses TRBV9 and TRBJ2-5, with 7 bases lining up with TRBD1. Germline V gene data show CDR1 as SGDLS and CDR2 as YYNGEE. This CDR3 region has 13 residues. V trimming: 3 bases; J trimming: 7 bases; junction bases outside the gene matches: 6.

V usage is TRBV5-5 and J usage is TRBJ1-2; a possible D gene is TRBD1 (6 bases). Germline lookup yields CDR1 SGHKS and CDR2 YYEKEE (reference sequence). Trimming took off 2 bases at V and 6 bases at J, with 17 bases between the two ends. This CDR3 comprises 15 residues. The CDR3 nucleotides read TGTGCCAGCAGCTTCTCGGGCAACTCAGGGGATGGCTACACCTTC. Translation: CASSFSGNSGDGYTF. The whole variable domain, filled in from reference TRBV5-5 and TRBJ1-2, reads DAGVTQSPTHLIKTRGQQVTLRCSPISGHKSVSWYQQVLGQGPQFIFQYYEKEERGRGNFPDRFSARQFPNYSSELNVNALLLGDSALYLCASSFSGNSGDGYTFGSGTRLTVV.